This T cell receptor (beta chain) comes out of a study of T-cell memory formation after mild COVID-19. Each CDR3 protein gets one entry after TCRdb re-called the 5' RACE reads with MiXCR. The repertoire has about 270,000 distinct CDR3 sequences, 15% to 20% of them found once; the top ten carry 20% to 25%. Germline loops: CDR1 SGHRS, CDR2 YFSETQ. V shed 0 bases and J shed 1 base, with 16 bases lying between them. This CDR3 comprises 17 residues. The receptor's source is a man aged 18 to 29 who had mild COVID-19 (a few samples of this study predate the infection). Cell type and time point are not known. The sample was PBMCs or a T cell subset sorted from them (not recorded which). The gene calls are TRBV5-1 and TRBJ2-5, with D maybe TRBD1 (6 bases). The CDR3 spells CASSLVGLGQSQETQYF. For the CDR3, the DNA is TGCGCCAGCAGCTTGGTGGGTTTAGGACAGTCCCAAGAGACCCAGTACTTC.